This TCR beta chain was identified in a study of blood T cell repertoires in COVID-19. Original processing methods: Scientists estimated how many nucleated cells there were by amplifying reference gene primers. Measured with immunoSEQ multiplex PCR; TCRdb has only the in-frame clones, and not every one. That table is the source of V, J and clone size, and D and trimming were worked out from the DNA. Among about 53,000 clones, about 80% were seen once, and the ten largest hold 11% to 15%. The CDR3 is 15 residues long. Germline values: CDR1 SGHNT, CDR2 YYREEE (reference sequence). V lost 0 bases to trimming and J lost 4 bases; unmatched junction nucleotides: 2.

This clonotype originated in a human donor in a cohort sampled during active COVID-19. The sequenced sample consisted of peripheral blood. The rearrangement joins TRBV5-4 to TRBJ2-7; 12 bases match TRBD2. Here the CDR3 reads CASSLVGTSGYEQYF. As DNA, the CDR3 is TGTGCCAGCAGCTTGGTCGGGACTAGCGGGTACGAGCAGTACTTC.